This TCR beta chain stems from a study of shared clonotypes between healthy human individuals. Authors' processing steps: Filtering differed because ImmunoSEQ produced junction-only sequences that carried no quality scores. TCRdb keeps only in-frame clones here, not all; method: immunoSEQ multiplex PCR. V, J and clone size are those of that table, while D and trimming were read from the DNA. The sample contains 97,000 or so clones, more than 45% of which appear only once. V lost 4 bases and J 2 bases, leaving 9 bases between the germline ends. Germline V gene lookup returns CDR1 SGHRS and CDR2 YFSETQ. This CDR3 is 13 amino acids long. Donors, healthy HIV-negative adults, lacked recent acute infections or vaccinations.

The source is a woman aged 40 to 50 in good health. Some clones in this sample may be carry-over from other donors' samples. V gene TRBV5-1 combines with J gene TRBJ1-2; no firm D call. Sample: PBMCs. The CDR3 spells CASSPDWNYGYTF. The CDR3 bases are TGCGCCAGCAGCCCGGACTGGAACTATGGCTACACCTTC. Using reference TRBV5-1 and TRBJ1-2 for the parts outside the CDR3, the full variable domain is KAGVTQTPRYLIKTRGQQVTLSCSPISGHRSVSWYQQTPGQGLQFLFEYFSETQRNKGNFPGRFSGRQFSNSRSEMNVSTLELGDSALYLCASSPDWNYGYTFGSGTRLTVV.